The source of this TCR beta chain is a study of OX40 agonist ivuxolimab in advanced cancers. Regarding the study as a whole: With doses of 0.1 to 3.0 mg/kg, CD4+ and CD8+ blood T cells had undergone clonal expansion by week 6.

The data were produced by immunoSEQ multiplex PCR, yet TCRdb's version contains in-frame clones alone and is incomplete. The sample consists of tens of thousands of clones, approximately 83% of them appearing once. Between the trimmed V and J ends, which lost 4 bases and 1 base, there was a span of 10 bases. CDR1 and CDR2 from the germline V gene are SGHRS and YFSETQ. The CDR3 length is 14 residues. This clone showed up just once. Its target is unknown. The chain recombines TRBV5-1 with TRBJ2-3; TRBD1 is a possible D gene (6 bases). The sequence was collected from an adult with an advanced solid tumor such as melanoma, head and neck, liver or kidney cancer. Specimen: CD4+ or CD8+ T cells sorted from blood, collected in a trial of the OX40 agonist ivuxolimab. Here the CDR3 reads CASSPGVGTDTQYF. In nucleotides, the CDR3 is TGCGCCAGCAGCCCAGGGGTTGGCACAGATACGCAGTATTTT.